This T cell receptor beta chain appears in the sequencing data of a study of siplizumab effects on memory and regulatory T cells (dated by TCRdb to the late 2010s). About the full investigation: The study examined how the anti-CD2 antibody siplizumab affects alloreactive T-cell subsets in allogeneic mixed lymphocyte reactions built from human PBMCs.

As to this clone: What antigen it recognizes has not been identified. One base away there is no much larger clone; base qualities are not given.

The library was produced with the immunoSEQ multiplex PCR assay. The deep sequencing platform assayed some 98,000 TCR templates per sample. Genomic DNA extracted from sorted T cells was used for TCRbeta CDR3 sequencing. The published analysis was carried out like this. The R programming language was used for the clonal analysis of the TCRbeta CDR3 data. Comparing unstimulated samples against CFSE-low samples taken after the reaction was how alloreactive CD4+ and CD8+ clones were defined. Regulatory or non-regulatory origin of alloreactive CD4+ clones was assigned by matching sequences to the sorted unstimulated Treg and non-Treg repertoires. TCRdb re-hosts the immuneACCESS table, in-frame sequences only. Its copies lack some clones; in the studies checked, an unresolved V gene accounts for under half of them, and the cause for the rest is not known. V, J and clone size reflect that table, while D and trimming were determined from the DNA. For this sample the table gives roughly 97,000 clones, of which about 93% were detected only once. 0.62% of the sample comes from the top ten.

Sorted unstimulated T cells and proliferating T cells recovered from mixed lymphocyte reactions underwent TCRbeta CDR3 sequencing. Fresh whole blood from fewer than 12 HLA-typed healthy donors was used to isolate PBMCs. To map where alloreactive clones came from, unstimulated CD4+ regulatory T cells were FACS-sorted. What the authors observed across the whole study: Whether proliferating Tregs from siplizumab cultures were suppressive was not functionally confirmed. A naive or memory phenotype could not be assigned to roughly 80-97% of proliferating CD4+ or CD8+ clones. Of the alloreactive CD4+ clones that could be mapped, the Treg-derived share averaged roughly 73% with siplizumab compared with under 35% in control reactions. Because sequences at frequencies below about 10^-5 were poorly captured, only a minor fraction of alloreactive clones could be mapped back to unstimulated subsets. Greater diversity appeared to be present in unstimulated naive T cells than in memory T cells, and a substantial contribution to the alloresponse seemed to be made by naive cells. The cumulative frequency of alloreactive sequences that could be traced back to unstimulated CD4+ memory T cells was significantly reduced by siplizumab.

The germline V gene encodes CDR1 KGHSY and CDR2 FQNENV. The CDR3 runs 15 residues from the cysteine to the phenylalanine. This entry keeps only the CDR3 DNA: 45 bases, framed from base 1. Relative to germline, V is 3 bases shorter and J is 4 bases shorter, with 15 bases between their ends. Material: Tregs sorted from blood. The chain is assembled from TRBV16 and TRBJ1-2, and the D gene may be TRBD1, 6 bases matching. This TCR came from a human donor in good health. The DNA sequence is TGTGCCAGCAGCCAGTCGAGTACAGGGCCCTATGGCTACACCTTC. The encoded protein is CASSQSSTGPYGYTF.